These T cell receptor beta chains were read from a single sample in a study of T cells in Graves' hyperthyroidism and ophthalmopathy. TCRdb redid the calling of the multiplex PCR reads with MiXCR, one entry per CDR3 protein. The data show 400,000 or so distinct CDR3 sequences, approximately 16% seen once. Sequencing was performed on blood. Every receptor here comes from a woman in her fifties or sixties with Graves' ophthalmopathy. Both conserved end residues are part of each CDR3. Each record gives: clone size, D gene, J gene, V gene, CDR3 protein, CDR3 DNA. A D gene is named only where the DNA matches it firmly. Clone size is not always given. Where it is, it says once, few, many or a class for expanded clones.

>many|TRBD2|TRBJ2-1|TRBV18
CASSPWPSGYNEQFF
TGTGCCAGCTCACCTTGGCCTAGCGGATACAATGAGCAGTTCTTC
>many|.|TRBJ2-7|TRBV7-2
CASSLGFTQGQVEQYF
TGTGCCAGCAGCTTGGGATTTACTCAGGGTCAGGTCGAGCAGTACTTC
>many|TRBD1|TRBJ1-6|TRBV20-1
CSATPGQSYNSPLHF
TGCAGTGCTACCCCGGGACAGAGCTATAATTCACCCCTCCACTTT
>.|.|TRBJ1-3|TRBV4-2
CASSQSPGPGSGNTIYF
TGTGCCAGCAGCCAATCCCCCGGGCCTGGATCTGGAAACACCATATATTTT
>many|TRBD1|TRBJ2-3|TRBV5-1
CASSPDRATDTQYF
TGCGCCAGCAGCCCCGACAGGGCAACAGATACGCAGTATTTT
>many|.|TRBJ1-5|TRBV2
CASSEVLGSHQPQHF
TGTGCCAGCAGTGAAGTTCTGGGATCTCACCAGCCCCAGCATTTT
>.|TRBD2|TRBJ2-7|TRBV2
CASSPEIAGAYEQYF
TGTGCCAGCAGTCCCGAAATAGCGGGAGCCTACGAGCAGTACTTC
>many|TRBD2|TRBJ2-5|TRBV27
CASSFPTSWRAETQYF
TGTGCCAGCAGTTTTCCGACTAGCTGGAGGGCGGAGACCCAGTACTTC
>many|.|TRBJ2-7|TRBV28
CASTQGGPGVSREQYF
TGTGCCAGCACTCAAGGGGGACCAGGGGTATCGAGAGAGCAGTACTTC
>many|.|TRBJ2-1|TRBV6-6
CASSYGQTYNEQFF
TGTGCCAGCAGTTACGGGCAGACCTACAATGAGCAGTTCTTC
>few|.|TRBJ2-4|TRBV2
CASTKTPENIQYF
TGTGCCAGCACCAAGACCCCGGAGAACATTCAGTACTTC
>.|TRBD2|TRBJ2-3|TRBV2
CASSAGLEITSTDTQYF
TGTGCCAGCAGTGCGGGACTAGAGATAACTAGCACAGATACGCAGTATTTT
>few|TRBD2|TRBJ2-2|TRBV29-1
CSVLRNVGRGTGELFF
TGCAGCGTTCTCCGGAACGTCGGGAGGGGCACCGGGGAGCTGTTTTTT
>many|.|TRBJ2-2|TRBV6-1
CASTGEALTATGELFF
TGTGCCAGCACAGGGGAGGCCCTTACCGCCACCGGGGAGCTGTTTTTT
>.|TRBD2|TRBJ2-3|TRBV20-1
CSARDADSGRAADTQYF
TGCAGTGCTAGAGACGCGGATAGCGGGAGGGCCGCAGATACGCAGTATTTT
>few|TRBD1|TRBJ2-5|TRBV4-1
CASSPSGTEGETQYF
TGCGCCAGCAGCCCATCCGGGACAGAAGGAGAGACCCAGTACTTC